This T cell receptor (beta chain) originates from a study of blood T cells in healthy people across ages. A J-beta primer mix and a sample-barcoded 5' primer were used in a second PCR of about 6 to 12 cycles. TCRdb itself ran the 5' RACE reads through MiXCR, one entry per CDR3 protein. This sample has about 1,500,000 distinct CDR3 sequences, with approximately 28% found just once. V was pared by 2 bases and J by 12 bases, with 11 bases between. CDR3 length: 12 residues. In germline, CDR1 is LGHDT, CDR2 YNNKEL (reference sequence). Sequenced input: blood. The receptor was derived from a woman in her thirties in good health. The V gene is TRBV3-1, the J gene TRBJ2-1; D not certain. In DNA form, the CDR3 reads TGTGCCAGCAGCCAAAGTAGGCTGCGGCAGTTCTTC. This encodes CASSQSRLRQFF.